This TCR beta chain is drawn from a study of regulatory T cells in long-lasting Graves disease. Background on the study: Over 5 years on antithyroid drugs plus positive TSH receptor antibodies marked Graves' disease as persistent.

Time point specified: persistent/refractory GD, antithyroid drugs over 5 years with positive TRAb. The TCR library was made from RNA that had been extracted from PBMCs in TRIzol. The authors built TCR beta libraries using iRepertoire HTBI primers and Arm-PCR of CDR3 regions. TCRdb re-derived calls from the multiplex PCR reads in MiXCR, one entry per CDR3 protein. Of hundreds of thousands of distinct CDR3 sequences listed, around 21% are singletons. The CDR3 is 14 residues long. CDR1 and CDR2 (germline): MDHEN, SYDVKM. V dropped 2 bases and J dropped 3; count of bases not matched to a gene: 2. Study conclusions and caveats: Newly diagnosed Graves' patients had higher TCR diversity than persistent ones. Since the sample size was small, accuracy may have been reduced. Relative to new patients (approximately 1,000), persistent patients exhibited greater sharing of public clonotypes (about 3,000).

This clonotype showed up many times. Its target is unknown. V is TRBV28 and J is TRBJ1-1, with TRBD1 matching over 8 bases. The receptor was derived from a female donor with Graves disease. This specimen consisted of peripheral blood mononuclear cells (PBMCs), obtained when the disease was refractory, from a patient treated with antithyroid drugs. The CDR3 is CASSLRTGHTEAFF. The CDR3 bases are TGTGCCAGCAGTTTACGGACAGGGCACACTGAAGCTTTCTTT.